These T cell receptor beta chains were read from a single sample in a study of T cells in Graves' hyperthyroidism and ophthalmopathy. TCRdb used MiXCR to reprocess the multiplex PCR reads, holding one entry per CDR3 protein. This table holds 500,000 to 650,000 distinct CDR3 sequences, roughly 17% found once. Sequenced: blood. The receptors were sampled from a woman between 18 and 30 years old with Graves' ophthalmopathy. Both conserved end residues are part of each CDR3. Fields, in order: clone size, V gene, D gene, J gene, CDR3 length, CDR3 DNA, CDR3 protein. A D gene is named only where the DNA matches it firmly. Some rows have no size entry. The others give once, few or many, or a class for an expanded clone.

few	TRBV4-1	TRBD2	TRBJ2-7	15	TGCGCCAGCAGCCGTCGGACTAGCGGGGGCTACGAGCAGTACTTC	CASSRRTSGGYEQYF
.	TRBV24-1	TRBD1	TRBJ1-5	17	TGTGCCACCAGTGAGTCCGGGACAGGGGGAGGCAATCAGCCCCAGCATTTT	CATSESGTGGGNQPQHF
.	TRBV6-9	TRBD1	TRBJ1-1	15	TGTGCCAGCAGCTACGGACAGGGGGCGCCCACTGAAGCTTTCTTT	CASSYGQGAPTEAFF
many	TRBV20-1	TRBD1	TRBJ2-1	15	TGCAGTGCTTCGACAGGGGAGGACTCCTTGGATGAGCAGTTCTTC	CSASTGEDSLDEQFF
many	TRBV7-9	TRBD2	TRBJ2-1	15	TGTGCCAGCAGACCTACTAGCGGGCCAACGGGTGAGCAGTTCTTC	CASRPTSGPTGEQFF
.	TRBV6-1	TRBD1	TRBJ2-1	13	TGTGCCACCCGCGACAGGGGTGTCGGTGAGCAGTTCTTC	CATRDRGVGEQFF
many	TRBV6-1	TRBD2	TRBJ2-3	13	TGTGCCAGCAGGACGGGACTAGCTGGTACGCAGTATTTT	CASRTGLAGTQYF
many	TRBV30	.	TRBJ2-3	14	TGTGCCGGGGCAATGGCGGGGTTCACAGATACGCAGTATTTT	CAGAMAGFTDTQYF
many	TRBV28	.	TRBJ1-1	17	TGTGCCAGCAGTGCTTCGGACGAGGACCTCATGAACACTGAAGCTTTCTTT	CASSASDEDLMNTEAFF
.	TRBV19	.	TRBJ1-1	13	TGTGCCAGTAGTATAGCGTGGAACACTGAAGCTTTCTTT	CASSIAWNTEAFF
.	TRBV6-5	.	TRBJ1-5	16	TGTGCCAGCAGTTTACTGGACAGAAGATTGAATCAGCCCCAGCATTTT	CASSLLDRRLNQPQHF
few	TRBV19	.	TRBJ2-1	16	TGTGCCAGTAGTTTGCCGATTGGGAGGTTCAACAATGAGCAGTTCTTC	CASSLPIGRFNNEQFF
.	TRBV4-2	TRBD1	TRBJ2-1	15	TGTGCCAGCAGCCAATGGGGACAGGGGGTCAATGAGCAGTTCTTC	CASSQWGQGVNEQFF
.	TRBV7-2	.	TRBJ1-1	15	TGTGCCAGCAGCTCCCCTTGGAGTTGGAACACTGAAGCTTTCTTT	CASSSPWSWNTEAFF
many	TRBV28	.	TRBJ2-3	16	TGTGCCAGCACGGAAGGACGGGCGGGATACACAGATACGCAGTATTTT	CASTEGRAGYTDTQYF
few	TRBV4-3	TRBD2	TRBJ2-3	17	TGCGCCAGCAGCCAAGACTGGCCTAGCGGGAGAACAGATACGCAGTATTTT	CASSQDWPSGRTDTQYF
few	TRBV5-8	TRBD2	TRBJ2-3	17	TGTGCCAGCAGCTTGTGGGGCGGGAGGGCCAGGGCAGATACGCAGTATTTT	CASSLWGGRARADTQYF
many	TRBV28	.	TRBJ1-6	14	TGTGCCAGCAGTGGGGGCCATTATAATTCACCCCTCCACTTT	CASSGGHYNSPLHF
few	TRBV13	TRBD1	TRBJ2-1	20	TGTGCCAGCAGCCTAAGCTCCGGGACAGGGGGCGTTGGTTCCTACAATGAGCAGTTCTTC	CASSLSSGTGGVGSYNEQFF
many	TRBV7-2	.	TRBJ2-4	17	TGTGCCAGCAGCTTAGCGCACCAGGGTGTAGGCAAAAACATTCAGTACTTC	CASSLAHQGVGKNIQYF
many	TRBV7-8	TRBD1	TRBJ1-1	15	TGTGCCAGCAGCCCGCGACAGGGAGTGAACACTGAAGCTTTCTTT	CASSPRQGVNTEAFF
.	TRBV7-2	.	TRBJ2-5	11	TGTGCCAGCACCAACCTAGCGACCCAGTACTTC	CASTNLATQYF
few	TRBV7-9	.	TRBJ1-4	13	TGTGCCAGCAGCACCGCACCCTATGAAAAACTGTTTTTT	CASSTAPYEKLFF
.	TRBV20-1	.	TRBJ2-5	13	TGCAGTGCTAGAGATCTAGTGAAAGAGACCCAGTACTTC	CSARDLVKETQYF
.	TRBV5-1	.	TRBJ2-5	12	TGCGCCAGCGTTGGGCCAGGGGAGACCCAGTACTTC	CASVGPGETQYF
many	TRBV20-1	.	TRBJ2-1	15	TGCAGTGCTAGAGATCGCTGGGGCTCCTACAATGAGCAGTTCTTC	CSARDRWGSYNEQFF